The next 5 T cell receptor beta chains were all read from a single sample in a study of cytomegalovirus exposure and HLA in healthy donors. PCR amplification relied on 60 Vbeta primers (plus 13 Jbeta primers). Profiling relied on immunoSEQ multiplex PCR, and the TCRdb table lists in-frame clones only, not all of them. The sample consists of over 45,000 clones, around 81% of them appearing once. The sample consisted of PBMCs. The source of these receptors is a boy aged 10-17 years in good health and CMV-seropositive.

The chain joins TRBV4-1 to TRBJ2-3; 7 bases match TRBD2. The germline V gene has CDR1 MGHRA and CDR2 YSYEKL. The V gene end was trimmed by 0 bases and the J gene end by 9 bases; junction bases not matched to a gene: 9. CDR3 size: 15 residues. The CDR3 reads CASSQDPGRGWTQYF. The CDR3, as DNA: TGCGCCAGCAGCCAAGATCCGGGGAGGGGCTGGACGCAGTATTTT.

This clone was found once. The chain carries TRBV19 and TRBJ2-5, with no clear D. The CDR3 spans 13 residues. Trimming removed 2 bases from V and 2 bases from J, with 6 bases in between. CDR1 LNHDA and CDR2 SQIVND come from the germline V gene (reference sequence). CDR3 sequence reads: CASSIQVQETQYF. For the CDR3, the DNA is TGTGCCAGTAGTATACAGGTTCAAGAGACCCAGTACTTC.

This chain joins TRBV11-2 and TRBJ2-3; no definite D call. Germline CDR1 SGHAT, CDR2 FQNNGV. Deletions cut 5 bases from V and 10 bases from J, with 13 bases between. This CDR3 has 12 residues. For the CDR3, the DNA is TGTGCCAGCAGCCCCGACTCGCTGGCGCAGTATTTT. It encodes CASSPDSLAQYF.

This rearrangement joins TRBV2 to TRBJ2-5; possibly TRBD2 for D (6 bases). The CDR3 spans 16 residues. The germline CDR1 and CDR2 sequences are SNHLY and FYNNEI. V lost 1 base and J lost 5, with 17 bases in between. The CDR3 DNA follows: TGTGCCAGCAGTGAAGGTGTGGGCCCCCGGGGGGAGACCCAGTACTTC. Translated, it gives CASSEGVGPRGETQYF.

For the CDR3, the DNA is TGTGCCAGCAGCGTAGCGGCCGGAGAACCCCTCCACTTT. Translating gives CASSVAAGEPLHF. The chain is built from TRBV9 and TRBJ1-6; unclear D gene. Germline V gives CDR1 SGDLS, CDR2 YYNGEE. The ends were cut back, 0 bases at V and 12 bases at J, with 10 bases in the middle. The CDR3 loop spans 13 amino acids.